This T cell receptor beta chain was obtained from a study of Tregs in tolerant kidney transplant recipients. Germline V lookup: CDR1 MNHNY, CDR2 SVGAGI (reference sequence). CDR3 size: 14 residues. The V and J ends lost 6 bases and 11 bases, in that order; junction bases with no gene match: 9. Measured with immunoSEQ multiplex PCR; TCRdb has only the in-frame clones, and not every one. This repertoire shows about 61,000 clones, approximately 85% found once; its top ten account for 2.1%. As for this clone: Its antigen remains unidentified.

Study results and limitations: Few patients were studied, so findings need validation in larger groups.

Sequencing used Tregs from blood, obtained before the transplant. This sequence originates from a human donor who received a combined kidney and bone marrow transplant. The chain joins TRBV6-6 to TRBJ2-5; TRBD2 matches 13 bases. The CDR3 region is CASRRTSGSWEQYF. The CDR3 nucleotides read TGTGCCAGCAGACGGACTAGCGGGAGTTGGGAGCAGTACTTC.